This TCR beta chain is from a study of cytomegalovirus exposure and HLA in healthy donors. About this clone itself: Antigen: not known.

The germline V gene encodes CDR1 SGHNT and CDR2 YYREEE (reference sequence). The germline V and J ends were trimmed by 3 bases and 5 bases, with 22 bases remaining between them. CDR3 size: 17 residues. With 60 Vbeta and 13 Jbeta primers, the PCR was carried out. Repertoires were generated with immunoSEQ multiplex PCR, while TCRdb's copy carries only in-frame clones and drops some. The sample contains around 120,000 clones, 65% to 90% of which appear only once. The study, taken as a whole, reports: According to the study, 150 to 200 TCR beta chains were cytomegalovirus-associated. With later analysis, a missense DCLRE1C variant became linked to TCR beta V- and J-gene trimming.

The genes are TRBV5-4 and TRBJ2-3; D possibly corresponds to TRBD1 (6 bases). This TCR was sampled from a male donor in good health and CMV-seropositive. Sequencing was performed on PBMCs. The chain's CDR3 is CASSSPAGPTRGDTQYF. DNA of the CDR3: TGTGCCAGCAGCTCTCCCGCCGGGCCTACCAGGGGAGATACGCAGTATTTT.